These T cell receptor beta chains were read from a single sample in a study of control samples from healthy donors and cancer patients. The data were produced by immunoSEQ multiplex PCR, yet TCRdb's version contains in-frame clones alone and is incomplete. The sample records some 94,000 clones, around 83% being singletons. The sample consisted of blood. These receptors were collected from a woman aged 50 to 65 in good health. Each CDR3 is given with its conserved first and last residue. D genes are given only for firm matches. The size of a clone is reported for some rows only, either as once, few or many, or as a class for expanded clones.

d_gene,v_gene,j_gene,abundance,CDR3nt,CDR3aa
.,TRBV10-3,TRBJ2-5,.,TGTGCCATCAGCCCCGGCCAAGAGACCCAGTACTTC,CAISPGQETQYF
.,TRBV6-2/TRBV6-3,TRBJ2-5,few,TGTGCCAGCAGTCAGGGGCAGGACCTTCAAGAGACCCAGTACTTC,CASSQGQDLQETQYF
TRBD1,TRBV4-2,TRBJ1-1,.,TGTGCCAGCAGCCAAAACCGCCAGGGACAGGGTGCCACTGAAGCTTTCTTT,CASSQNRQGQGATEAFF
.,TRBV3-1/TRBV3-2,TRBJ1-1,.,TGTGCCAGCTTTCTTGAAGCTTTCTTT,CASFLEAFF
TRBD2,TRBV7-3,TRBJ2-4,.,TGTGCCAGCAGCGTTTCCCGGGGGGGTAAAAACATTCAGTACTTC,CASSVSRGGKNIQYF
TRBD1,TRBV6-5,TRBJ1-2,once,TGTGCCAGCAGTCCTCAGGGGGCTAGTAACTATGGCTACACCTTC,CASSPQGASNYGYTF
TRBD2,TRBV4-3,TRBJ2-2,once,TGCGCCAGCAGCCAAGATAGAGGCGGGGGGGCTTGGGAGCTGTTTTTT,CASSQDRGGGAWELFF
.,TRBV3-1/TRBV3-2,TRBJ2-5,.,TGTGCCAGCAGCCTCACGGCAGGTCCCCAAGAGACCCAGTACTTC,CASSLTAGPQETQYF
.,TRBV5-8,TRBJ1-5,.,TGTGCCAGCAGCTTAACAGGAGGCAATCAGCCCCAGCATTTT,CASSLTGGNQPQHF
TRBD1,TRBV28,TRBJ2-5,.,TGTGCCAGCAGTTTTACCGGGACAGCGAAAGAGACCCAGTACTTC,CASSFTGTAKETQYF
.,TRBV19,TRBJ2-5,.,TGTGCCAGTAGTATTGGAGGGGGCCAAGAGACCCAGTACTTC,CASSIGGGQETQYF
.,TRBV6-6,TRBJ1-2,.,TGTGCCAGCAGCTACCGGCCAGATGGCTACACCTTC,CASSYRPDGYTF
.,TRBV5-1,TRBJ2-2,.,TGCGCCAGCAGCTTGGGACAGGTCACTAACACCGGGGAGCTGTTTTTT,CASSLGQVTNTGELFF
.,TRBV19,TRBJ2-1,.,TGTGCCAGTAGTATCGCGACTAGTAGCCATGAGCAGTTCTTC,CASSIATSSHEQFF
.,TRBV7-7,TRBJ1-1,.,TGTGCCAGCAGCTTATCGGGGACCACTGAAGCTTTCTTT,CASSLSGTTEAFF
TRBD2,TRBV5-5,TRBJ2-1,.,TGTGCCAGCAACCTCCACAGGAAGACTAGCGGGGGGTCCTCCTACAATGAGCAGTTCTTC,CASNLHRKTSGGSSYNEQFF
.,TRBV13,TRBJ2-1,.,TGTGCCAGCAGCTCCAGACTAGGGATAAATGAGCAGTTCTTC,CASSSRLGINEQFF
.,TRBV12-3/TRBV12-4,TRBJ1-2,.,TGTGCCAGCAGCACAGGGCTGAACTATGGCTACACCTTC,CASSTGLNYGYTF
TRBD2,TRBV6-4,TRBJ2-3,.,TGTGCCAGCAGGGGAGGGCGGGAGGCCCCCACAGATACGCAGTATTTT,CASRGGREAPTDTQYF
.,TRBV28,TRBJ1-1,.,TGTGCCAGCAGAGGGGCTGTGGGACCGCCGGCATGGGCTTTCTTT,CASRGAVGPPAWAFF
.,TRBV7-2,TRBJ2-3,.,TGTGCCAGCAGCCCCGGGGGGCGGGCCTACACAGATACGCAGTATTTT,CASSPGGRAYTDTQYF
.,TRBV18,TRBJ1-1,.,TGTGCCAGCTCACCAAGCAGCATGAACACTGAAGCTTTCTTT,CASSPSSMNTEAFF
.,TRBV2,TRBJ1-2,.,TGTGCCGGTTCCCGGGGCGATGGGAGCTATGGCTACACCTTC,CAGSRGDGSYGYTF
.,TRBV19,TRBJ1-5,.,TGTGCCAGTAGTACGGGACAACTCAATCAGCCCCAGCATTTT,CASSTGQLNQPQHF
TRBD1,TRBV5-1,TRBJ1-1,.,TGCGCCAGCAGCTCGATGGACAGGGACTCCACTCAAGAAGCTTTCTTT,CASSSMDRDSTQEAFF
TRBD1,TRBV3-1/TRBV3-2,TRBJ1-1,.,TGTGCCAGCAGCCAAGAGGAAGGGGGCAAAGCTTTCTTT,CASSQEEGGKAFF
TRBD2,TRBV2,TRBJ2-7,.,TGTGCCAGCAGTGAATTAGCGGGAGTCGACGAGCAGTACTTC,CASSELAGVDEQYF
.,TRBV10-3,TRBJ1-2,once,TGTGCCATCAGTGAGGGAGGGCGGACCTATGGCTACACCTTC,CAISEGGRTYGYTF
TRBD1,TRBV12-5,TRBJ1-2,.,TGTGCTAGTGGTATCGGGACAGCCCCGGGTGGCTACACCTTC,CASGIGTAPGGYTF
.,TRBV11-3,TRBJ2-2,.,TGTGCCAGCAGCACCCGGAGCGGGGAGCTGTTTTTT,CASSTRSGELFF
TRBD1,TRBV5-1,TRBJ2-7,.,TGCGCCAGCAGCCCAATGCCAGGGGGCTTGTACGAGCAGTACTTC,CASSPMPGGLYEQYF
.,TRBV5-4,TRBJ2-7,.,TGTGCCAGCAGCCCAGGGTGGAACGAGCAGTACTTC,CASSPGWNEQYF
.,TRBV6-4,TRBJ2-7,.,TGTGCCAGCAGCGCTCGCGCCTACGAGCAGTACTTC,CASSARAYEQYF
.,TRBV27,TRBJ1-3,.,TGTGCCAGCAGTTTATCTGTCGGTTCGGCCATATATTTT,CASSLSVGSAIYF
.,TRBV19,TRBJ1-5,.,TGTGCCAGTTCATTTACAGCGGGGGGAGGCAATCAGCCCCAGCATTTT,CASSFTAGGGNQPQHF
TRBD1,TRBV29-1,TRBJ1-4,.,TGCAGCGTGGGGGACAGGGTGGGTGAAAAACTGTTTTTT,CSVGDRVGEKLFF
TRBD2,TRBV5-6,TRBJ2-1,.,TGTGCCAGCCGCCCTGAGCGGGGGAGCTCCTACAATGAGCAGTTCTTC,CASRPERGSSYNEQFF
.,TRBV5-1,TRBJ1-1,.,TGCGCCAGCAGCTTGGCAGGGGACATGAACACTGAAGCTTTCTTT,CASSLAGDMNTEAFF
.,TRBV7-6,TRBJ2-7,.,TGTGCCAGCAGCTTATCCAGGGTCGGGACCTACGAGCAGTACTTC,CASSLSRVGTYEQYF
.,TRBV3-1/TRBV3-2,TRBJ2-1,.,TGTGCCAGCGGCGTGACCGGCAATGAGCAGTTCTTC,CASGVTGNEQFF
.,TRBV7-2,TRBJ1-5,few,TGTGCCAGCAGCCCGGGGGGTGGAGTGGGCAATCAGCCCCAGCATTTT,CASSPGGGVGNQPQHF
TRBD1,TRBV19,TRBJ1-4,once,TGTGCCACCCGGGACAGGGGGTCGTTTGAAAAACTGTTTTTT,CATRDRGSFEKLFF
.,TRBV6-2/TRBV6-3,TRBJ2-7,once,TGTGCCAGCAGTAAGACAGGTCGAGGCGAGCAGTACTTC,CASSKTGRGEQYF
.,TRBV10-3,TRBJ2-1,.,TGTGCCATCAGTGGGTCGGGAGCCGAGGAGCAGTTCTTC,CAISGSGAEEQFF
.,TRBV6-5,TRBJ2-1,.,TGTGCCAGCAGCCGGGGGAACTATGAGCAGTTCTTC,CASSRGNYEQFF
.,TRBV11-2,TRBJ1-1,.,TGTGCCAGCAGCTCCCCCGGGACCGCGAACACTGAAGCTTTCTTT,CASSSPGTANTEAFF
.,TRBV29-1,TRBJ1-6,.,TGCAGCGTTGGTGCTTCCCTTACTTCACCCCTCCACTTT,CSVGASLTSPLHF
.,TRBV7-3,TRBJ2-3,.,TGTGCCAGCAGCTCCAGAGGTGGTACGCAGTATTTT,CASSSRGGTQYF
TRBD1,TRBV7-3,TRBJ1-2,.,TGTGCCAGCAGCTTTGGGACAGGGGGAGGCTACACCTTC,CASSFGTGGGYTF
TRBD1,TRBV19,TRBJ1-5,.,TGTGCCAGTAGTACGGGACAGGGCTCCCGCTACAATCAGCCCCAGCATTTT,CASSTGQGSRYNQPQHF
.,TRBV12-3/TRBV12-4,TRBJ1-4,.,TGTGCCAGCAGGCAGTCGGGATATGAAAAACTGTTTTTT,CASRQSGYEKLFF
.,TRBV19,TRBJ2-3,.,TGTGCCAGTAGTATAGATCGTGATACGCAGTATTTT,CASSIDRDTQYF